Sequencing of this T cell receptor beta chain was carried out in a study of Ad26.COV2.S vaccination and SARS-CoV-2 variants. Across the whole study: Participant was drawn from the COV1001 Ad26.COV2.S trial arm.

Measured with immunoSEQ multiplex PCR; TCRdb has only the in-frame clones, and not every one. The sample lists 250,000 to 300,000 clones; around 87% were seen once. Germline-derived CDR1 and CDR2 are MNHEY and SMNVEV (reference sequence). There are 14 residues in the CDR3. Between the trimmed V and J ends, which lost 0 bases and 2 bases, there was a span of 7 bases. Study-level points and caveats: Vaccine recipients surpassed placebo recipients in spike-specific TCR breadth.

Worth noting for this clone: Its antigen is unknown.

The treatment denotes: roughly 18 received Ad26.COV2.S at low or high dose, single or two shots; about 5 received placebo; per-sample allocation not given. The samples date from day 63 after the first vaccine or placebo injection. Donation was by an adult aged 18-55 years who was in Boston. Participants' vaccine, an Ad26 vector, delivered Wuhan-strain SARS-CoV-2 spike. J is TRBJ1-2 and V is TRBV27; D is ambiguous. The specimen was peripheral blood, collected in a trial of Ad26.COV2.S vaccine versus placebo. The TCR originated in a person aged 18-65 years who received the Ad26.COV2.S COVID-19 vaccine or a placebo. CDR3 loop: CASSLSGSNYGYTF. The CDR3 DNA follows: TGTGCCAGCAGTTTATCAGGGTCGAACTATGGCTACACCTTC.